This is a list of T cell receptor beta chains from one sample in a study of high-grade serous ovarian cancer treatment subgroups. Measured with immunoSEQ multiplex PCR; TCRdb has only the in-frame clones, and not every one. Among more than 15,000 clones listed, approximately 77% were seen once. The material sequenced was tumor tissue. Source of these receptors: a human donor with high-grade serous ovarian cancer. The CDR3 runs from the conserved cysteine through the conserved F or W. Fields, in order: clone size, D gene, J gene, V gene, CDR3 protein, CDR3 DNA. D genes are given only for firm matches. Only part of the rows carry a size: once, few, many, or a class if the clone is expanded.

NA | NA | TRBJ1-5 | TRBV4-1 | CASSQDREYQPQHF | TGCGCCAGCAGCCAAGACAGGGAATATCAGCCCCAGCATTTT
NA | TRBD1 | TRBJ2-2 | TRBV6-4 | CASSEQGATGELFF | TGTGCCAGCAGTGAGCAGGGGGCCACCGGGGAGCTGTTTTTT
NA | NA | TRBJ2-2 | TRBV9 | CASSGGKVDTGELFF | TGTGCCAGCAGCGGAGGGAAGGTGGACACCGGGGAGCTGTTTTTT
NA | TRBD2 | TRBJ2-7 | TRBV5-5 | CASSPASGTYEQYF | TGTGCCAGCAGCCCCGCTAGCGGGACCTACGAGCAGTACTTC
NA | NA | TRBJ1-5 | TRBV7-2 | CASSLDGGTADQPQHF | TGTGCCAGCAGCTTAGATGGAGGGACCGCCGATCAGCCCCAGCATTTT
NA | NA | TRBJ1-1 | TRBV19 | CASTAAKTSNTEAFF | TGTGCCAGTACAGCAGCGAAAACCTCAAACACTGAAGCTTTCTTT
NA | TRBD1 | TRBJ1-5 | TRBV5-1 | CASSLSPTGNGDSNQPQHF | TGCGCCAGCAGCTTGTCCCCGACAGGGAATGGGGATAGCAATCAGCCCCAGCATTTT
NA | NA | TRBJ1-4 | TRBV18 | CASSPRGGADEKLFF | TGTGCCAGCTCACCACGGGGCGGGGCGGATGAAAAACTGTTTTTT
once | NA | TRBJ1-1 | TRBV27 | CASSPRQFITEAFF | TGTGCCAGCAGCCCCCGACAATTTATCACTGAAGCTTTCTTT
few | TRBD1 | TRBJ2-7 | TRBV5-1 | CASSLGQGFSYEQYF | TGCGCCAGCAGCCTGGGACAGGGTTTCTCCTACGAGCAGTACTTC
NA | NA | TRBJ2-5 | TRBV9 | CASSLGFRETQYF | TGTGCCAGCAGCCTAGGCTTTAGGGAGACCCAGTACTTC
NA | NA | TRBJ1-5 | TRBV28 | CASSRDSSLDQPQHF | TGTGCCAGCAGCCGAGACAGTTCCCTTGATCAGCCCCAGCATTTT